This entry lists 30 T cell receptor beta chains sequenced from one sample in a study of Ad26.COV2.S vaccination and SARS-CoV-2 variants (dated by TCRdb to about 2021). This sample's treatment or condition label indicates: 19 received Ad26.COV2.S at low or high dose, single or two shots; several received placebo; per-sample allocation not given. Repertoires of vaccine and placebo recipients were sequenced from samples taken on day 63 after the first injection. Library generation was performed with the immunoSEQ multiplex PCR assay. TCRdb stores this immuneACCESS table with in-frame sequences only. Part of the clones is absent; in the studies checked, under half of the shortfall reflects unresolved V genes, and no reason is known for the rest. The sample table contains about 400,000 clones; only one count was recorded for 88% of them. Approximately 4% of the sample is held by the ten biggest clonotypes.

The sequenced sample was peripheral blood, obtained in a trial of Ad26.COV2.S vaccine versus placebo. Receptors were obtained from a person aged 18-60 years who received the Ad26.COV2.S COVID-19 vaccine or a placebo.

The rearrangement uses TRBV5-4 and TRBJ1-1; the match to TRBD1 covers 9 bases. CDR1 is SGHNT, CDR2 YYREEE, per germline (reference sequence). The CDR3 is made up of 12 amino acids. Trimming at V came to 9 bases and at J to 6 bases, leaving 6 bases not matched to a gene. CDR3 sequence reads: CATGNRGPEAFF. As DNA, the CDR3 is TGTGCCACCGGAAACAGGGGGCCTGAAGCTTTCTTT. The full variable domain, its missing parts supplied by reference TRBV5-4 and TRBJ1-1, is ETGVTQSPTHLIKTRGQQVTLRCSSQSGHNTVSWYQQALGQGPQFIFQYYREEENGRGNFPPRFSGLQFPNYSSELNVNALELDDSALYLCATGNRGPEAFFGQGTRLTVV.

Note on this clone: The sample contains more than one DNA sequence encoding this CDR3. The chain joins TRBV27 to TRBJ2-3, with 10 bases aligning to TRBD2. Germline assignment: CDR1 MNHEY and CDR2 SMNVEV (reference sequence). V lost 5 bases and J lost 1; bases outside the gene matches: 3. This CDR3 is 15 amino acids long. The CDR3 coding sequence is TGTGCCAGCAGTCCTAGCGGGGGACGCACAGATACGCAGTATTTT. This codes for CASSPSGGRTDTQYF.

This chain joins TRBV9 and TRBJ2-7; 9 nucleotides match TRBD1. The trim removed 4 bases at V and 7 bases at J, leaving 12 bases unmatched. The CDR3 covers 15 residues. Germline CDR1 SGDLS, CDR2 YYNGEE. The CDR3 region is CASSPTGGAWEEQYF. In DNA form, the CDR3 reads TGTGCCAGCAGCCCAACAGGGGGCGCCTGGGAAGAGCAGTACTTC.

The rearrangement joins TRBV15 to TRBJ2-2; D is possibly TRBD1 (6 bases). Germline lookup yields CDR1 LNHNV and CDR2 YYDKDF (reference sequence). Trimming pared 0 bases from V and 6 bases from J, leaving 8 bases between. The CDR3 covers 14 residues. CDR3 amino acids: CATSREAGAGELFF. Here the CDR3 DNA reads TGTGCCACCAGCAGAGAGGCAGGGGCCGGGGAGCTGTTTTTT.

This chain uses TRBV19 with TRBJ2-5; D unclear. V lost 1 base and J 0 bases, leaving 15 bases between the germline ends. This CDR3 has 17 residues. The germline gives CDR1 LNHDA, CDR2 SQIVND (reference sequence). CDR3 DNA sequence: TGTGCCAGTAGTATAGGTAGAGGTTCCTCGTACCAAGAGACCCAGTACTTC. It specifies CASSIGRGSSYQETQYF.

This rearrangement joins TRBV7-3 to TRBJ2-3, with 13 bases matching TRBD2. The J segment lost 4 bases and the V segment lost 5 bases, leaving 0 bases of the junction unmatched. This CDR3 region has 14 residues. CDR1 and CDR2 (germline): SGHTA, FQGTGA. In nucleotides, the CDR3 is TGTGCCAGCAGCACTAGCGGGGGGGCAGATACGCAGTATTTT. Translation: CASSTSGGADTQYF.

CDR3 amino acids: CASSAPTTGGMNEQFF. For the CDR3, the DNA is TGTGCCAGCAGCGCCCCCACCACAGGGGGTATGAATGAGCAGTTCTTC. The chain couples TRBV13 to TRBJ2-1, with TRBD1 matching 8 bases. Germline loops: CDR1 PRHDT, CDR2 FYEKMQ (reference sequence). V trimming: 5 bases; J trimming: 7 bases; junction bases outside the gene matches: 13. The CDR3 loop spans 16 amino acids.

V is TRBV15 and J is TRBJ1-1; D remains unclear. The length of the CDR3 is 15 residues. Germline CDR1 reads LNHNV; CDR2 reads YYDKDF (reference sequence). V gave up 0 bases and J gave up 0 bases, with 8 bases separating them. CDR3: CATSRDQRLNTEAFF. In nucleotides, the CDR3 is TGTGCCACCAGCAGAGATCAGAGGTTGAACACTGAAGCTTTCTTT.

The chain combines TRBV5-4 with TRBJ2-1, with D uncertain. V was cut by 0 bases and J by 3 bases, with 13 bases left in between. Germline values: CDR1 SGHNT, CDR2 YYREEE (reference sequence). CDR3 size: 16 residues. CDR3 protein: CASSLGGISGYNEQFF. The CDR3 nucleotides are TGTGCCAGCAGCTTGGGAGGTATTTCGGGCTACAATGAGCAGTTCTTC.

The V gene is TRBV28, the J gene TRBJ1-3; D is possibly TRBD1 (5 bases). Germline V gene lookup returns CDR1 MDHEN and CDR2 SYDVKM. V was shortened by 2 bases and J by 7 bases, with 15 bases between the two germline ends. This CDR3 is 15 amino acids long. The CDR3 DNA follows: TGTGCCAGCAGTTTAGGTCAGGGCTTCACGAACACCATATATTTT. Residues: CASSLGQGFTNTIYF.

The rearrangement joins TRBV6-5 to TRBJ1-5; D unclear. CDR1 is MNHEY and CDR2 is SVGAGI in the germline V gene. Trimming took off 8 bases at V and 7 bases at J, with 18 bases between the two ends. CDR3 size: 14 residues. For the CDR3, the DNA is TGTGCCAGCTCGACGGACCGTTCGGGGCAGCCCCAGCATTTT. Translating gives CASSTDRSGQPQHF.

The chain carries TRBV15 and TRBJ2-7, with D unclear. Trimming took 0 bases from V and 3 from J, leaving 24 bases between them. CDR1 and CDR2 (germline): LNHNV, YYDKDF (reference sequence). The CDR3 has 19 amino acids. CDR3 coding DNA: TGTGCCACCAGCAGAGATAGGCCGGGTTTCTCCGTAGATGTCTACGAGCAGTACTTC. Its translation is CATSRDRPGFSVDVYEQYF.

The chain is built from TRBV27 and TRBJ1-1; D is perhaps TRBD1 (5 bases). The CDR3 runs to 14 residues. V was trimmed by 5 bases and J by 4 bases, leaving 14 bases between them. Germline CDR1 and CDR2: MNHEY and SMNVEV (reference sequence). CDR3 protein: CASSPIDSTTEAFF. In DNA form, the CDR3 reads TGTGCCAGCAGTCCAATAGACAGTACCACTGAAGCTTTCTTT.

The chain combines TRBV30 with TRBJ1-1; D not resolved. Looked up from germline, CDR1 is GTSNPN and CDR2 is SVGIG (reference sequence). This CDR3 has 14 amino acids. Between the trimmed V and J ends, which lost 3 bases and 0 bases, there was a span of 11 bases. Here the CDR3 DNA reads TGTGCCTGGAGATCTTCTGGAATGAACACTGAAGCTTTCTTT. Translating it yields CAWRSSGMNTEAFF. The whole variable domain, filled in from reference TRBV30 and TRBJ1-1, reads SQTIHQWPATLVQPVGSPLSLECTVEGTSNPNLYWYRQAAGRGLQLLFYSVGIGQISSEVPQNLSASRPQDRQFILSSKKLLLSDSGFYLCAWRSSGMNTEAFFGQGTRLTVV.

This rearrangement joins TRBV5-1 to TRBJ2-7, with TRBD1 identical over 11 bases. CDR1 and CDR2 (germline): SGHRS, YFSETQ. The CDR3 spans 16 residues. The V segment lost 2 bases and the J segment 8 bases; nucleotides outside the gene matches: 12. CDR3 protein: CASSLNPGQGVGKQYF. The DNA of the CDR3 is TGCGCCAGCAGCTTAAATCCGGGACAGGGGGTAGGGAAGCAGTACTTC.

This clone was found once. The CDR3 loop is CASSLRRGPGEQYF. As DNA, the CDR3 is TGCGCCAGCAGCTTGAGGCGGGGGCCGGGCGAGCAGTACTTC. The chain combines TRBV5-1 with TRBJ2-7; D may be TRBD2 (7 bases). V dropped 1 base and J dropped 6 bases, with 14 bases sitting between them. The CDR3 spans 14 residues. The germline CDR1 and CDR2 sequences are SGHRS and YFSETQ.

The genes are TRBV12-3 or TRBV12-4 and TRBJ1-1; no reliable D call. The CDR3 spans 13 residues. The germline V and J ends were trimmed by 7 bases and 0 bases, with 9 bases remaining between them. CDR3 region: CASTPVLNTEAFF. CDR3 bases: TGTGCCAGCACCCCGGTCCTGAACACTGAAGCTTTCTTT.

CDR3 protein: CASSLSQSSAQYF. Written as DNA, the CDR3 is TGTGCCAGCAGTTTATCCCAGTCGTCGGCCCAGTACTTC. V gene TRBV12-3 or TRBV12-4 combines with J gene TRBJ2-5; no clear D. Between the trimmed V and J ends, which lost 2 bases and 9 bases, there was a span of 13 bases. The CDR3 loop spans 13 amino acids.

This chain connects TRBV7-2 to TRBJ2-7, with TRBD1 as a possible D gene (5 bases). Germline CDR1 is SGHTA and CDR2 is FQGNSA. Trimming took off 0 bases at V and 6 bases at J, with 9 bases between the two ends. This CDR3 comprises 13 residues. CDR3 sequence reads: CASSLAQGFEQYF. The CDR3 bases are TGTGCCAGCAGCTTAGCGCAGGGTTTCGAGCAGTACTTC.

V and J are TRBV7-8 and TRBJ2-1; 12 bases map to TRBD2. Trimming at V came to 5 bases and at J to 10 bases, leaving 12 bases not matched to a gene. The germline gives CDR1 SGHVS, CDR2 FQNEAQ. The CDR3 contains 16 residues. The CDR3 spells CASSPQGTSGLEEQFF. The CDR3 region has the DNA TGTGCCAGCAGCCCGCAAGGGACTAGCGGGTTAGAGGAGCAGTTCTTC.

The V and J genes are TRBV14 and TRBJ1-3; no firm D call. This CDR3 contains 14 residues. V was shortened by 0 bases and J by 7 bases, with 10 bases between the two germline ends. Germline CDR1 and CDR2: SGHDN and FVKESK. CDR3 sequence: CASSQDLTGNTIYF. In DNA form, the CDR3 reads TGTGCCAGCAGCCAAGATCTTACGGGGAACACCATATATTTT. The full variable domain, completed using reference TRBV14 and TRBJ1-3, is EAGVTQFPSHSVIEKGQTVTLRCDPISGHDNLYWYRRVMGKEIKFLLHFVKESKQDESGMPNNRFLAERTGGTYSTLKVQPAELEDSGVYFCASSQDLTGNTIYFGEGSWLTVV.

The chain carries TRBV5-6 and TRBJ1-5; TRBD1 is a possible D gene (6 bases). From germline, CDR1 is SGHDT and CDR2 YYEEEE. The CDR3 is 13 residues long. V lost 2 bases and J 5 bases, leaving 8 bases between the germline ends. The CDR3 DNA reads TGTGCCAGCAGCTTCAGGGGCGATCAGCCCCAGCATTTT. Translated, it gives CASSFRGDQPQHF.

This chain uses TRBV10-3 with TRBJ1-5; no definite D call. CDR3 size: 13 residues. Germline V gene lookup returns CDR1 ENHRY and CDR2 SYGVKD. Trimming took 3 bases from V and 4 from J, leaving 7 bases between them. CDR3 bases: TGTGCCATCAGTGAAGCGGGGAATCAGCCCCAGCATTTT. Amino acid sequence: CAISEAGNQPQHF.

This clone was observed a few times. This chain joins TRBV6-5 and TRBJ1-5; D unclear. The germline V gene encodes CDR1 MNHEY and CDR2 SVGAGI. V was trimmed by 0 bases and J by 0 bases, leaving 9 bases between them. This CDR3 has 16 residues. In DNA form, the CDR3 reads TGTGCCAGCAGTTACTCTCCCATCAATAGCAATCAGCCCCAGCATTTT. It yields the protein CASSYSPINSNQPQHF.

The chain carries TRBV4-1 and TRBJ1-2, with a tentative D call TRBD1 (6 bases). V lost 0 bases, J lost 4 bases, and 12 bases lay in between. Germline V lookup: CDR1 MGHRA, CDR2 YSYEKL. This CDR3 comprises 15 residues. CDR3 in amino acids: CASSQEIGGGYGYTF. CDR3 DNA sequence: TGCGCCAGCAGCCAAGAAATAGGGGGGGGCTATGGCTACACCTTC.

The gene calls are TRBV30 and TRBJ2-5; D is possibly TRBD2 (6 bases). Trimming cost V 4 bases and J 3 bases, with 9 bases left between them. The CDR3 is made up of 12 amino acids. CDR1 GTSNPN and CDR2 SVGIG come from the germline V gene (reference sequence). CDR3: CAWKGLEETQYF. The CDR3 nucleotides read TGTGCCTGGAAGGGACTGGAAGAGACCCAGTACTTC.

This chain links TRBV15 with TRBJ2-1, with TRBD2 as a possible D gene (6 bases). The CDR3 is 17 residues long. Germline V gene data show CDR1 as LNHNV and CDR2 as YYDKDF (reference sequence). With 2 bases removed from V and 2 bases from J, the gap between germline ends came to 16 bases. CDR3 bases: TGTGCCACCAGCAGATATAACGTGGGGGGACCCTACAATGAGCAGTTCTTC. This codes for CATSRYNVGGPYNEQFF. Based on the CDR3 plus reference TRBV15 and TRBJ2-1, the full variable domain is DAMVIQNPRYQVTQFGKPVTLSCSQTLNHNVMYWYQQKSSQAPKLLFHYYDKDFNNEADTPDNFQSRRPNTSFCFLDIRSPGLGDTAMYLCATSRYNVGGPYNEQFFGPGTRLTVL.

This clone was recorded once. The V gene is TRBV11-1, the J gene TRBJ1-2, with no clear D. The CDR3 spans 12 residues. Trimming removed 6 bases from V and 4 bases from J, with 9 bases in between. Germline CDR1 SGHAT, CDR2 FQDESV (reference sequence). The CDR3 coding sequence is TGTGCCAGCAGTGTCGGTGGCTATGGCTACACCTTC. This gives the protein CASSVGGYGYTF.

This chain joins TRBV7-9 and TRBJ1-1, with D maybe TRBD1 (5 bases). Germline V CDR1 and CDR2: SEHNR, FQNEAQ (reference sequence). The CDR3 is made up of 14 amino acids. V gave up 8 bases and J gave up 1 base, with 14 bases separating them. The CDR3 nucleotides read TGTGCCAGCTCCGTCCAGGGACCGAACACTGAAGCTTTCTTT. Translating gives CASSVQGPNTEAFF.

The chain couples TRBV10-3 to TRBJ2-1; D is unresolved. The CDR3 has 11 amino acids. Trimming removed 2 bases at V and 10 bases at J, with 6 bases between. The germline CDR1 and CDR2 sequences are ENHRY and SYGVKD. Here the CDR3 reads CAISELREQFF. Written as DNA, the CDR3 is TGTGCCATCAGTGAGCTGCGGGAGCAGTTCTTC.